This T cell receptor beta chain comes out of a study of OX40 agonist ivuxolimab in advanced cancers. As for this clone: The antigen is undetermined.

The table came from immunoSEQ multiplex PCR; TCRdb's copy has only in-frame clones and leaves some out. The data show about 79,000 clones, more than 80% seen once. Findings and limits, study-wide: CD4+ and CD8+ blood T cells expanded clonally by week 6 at 0.1 to 3.0 mg/kg.

CDR3 size: 21 residues. With V trimmed by 3 bases and J by 3 bases, 21 bases remained unmatched. Germline CDR1 is MDHEN and CDR2 is SYDVKM. The TCR was taken from an adult with an advanced solid tumor such as melanoma, head and neck, liver or kidney cancer. The V call is TRBV28, the J call TRBJ2-3; 10 positions match TRBD2. The sample consisted of CD4+ or CD8+ T cells sorted from blood, taken in a trial of the OX40 agonist ivuxolimab. In nucleotides, the CDR3 is TGTGCCAGCAGTTTCGCGGAGGGAGCGGGGGGGCCTTTCGACGGGACAGATACGCAGTATTTT. This gives the protein CASSFAEGAGGPFDGTDTQYF.